This entry describes one T cell receptor (beta chain). Its antigen is unidentified. TCRdb's copy holds only in-frame clones and misses some; the assay was immunoSEQ multiplex PCR. The table includes around 66,000 clones, about nine tenths detected once. The entry originates in a study of OX40 agonist ivuxolimab in advanced cancers. Study-level background: With a range of roughly 20 to 90, age averaged 60 years, and 75% to 90% were male. One hepatocellular carcinoma and a couple of cutaneous melanoma patients partially responded.

This CDR3 contains 15 residues. The V gene lost 6 bases and the J gene lost 6 bases, with 17 bases spanning the gap. CDR1 and CDR2 from the germline V gene are SNHLY and FYNNEI. Whole-study findings and limits: At doses 0.1 to 3.0 mg/kg, CD4+ and CD8+ clones expanded.

The J gene is TRBJ2-2, the V gene TRBV2, with D tentatively TRBD1 (5 bases). The source of this sequence is an adult with an advanced solid tumor such as melanoma, head and neck, liver or kidney cancer. The starting material was CD4+ or CD8+ T cells sorted from blood, obtained in a trial of the OX40 agonist ivuxolimab. The CDR3 reads CASSWVTGPAGELFF. CDR3 coding DNA: TGTGCCAGCAGCTGGGTTACAGGCCCCGCCGGGGAGCTGTTTTTT.